Listed below are T cell receptor beta chains from one sample, sequenced in a study of T cells after yellow fever vaccination. TCRdb analysed the 5' RACE reads with MiXCR anew, one entry per CDR3 protein. The sample includes around 11,000 distinct CDR3 sequences, more than 4% of them seen just once. Sequencing used PBMCs, either bulk or a sorted T-cell subset (CD4+, CD8+, memory, or dextramer-sorted; not recorded which), obtained less than 16 days after the first yellow fever vaccination. The source is a man younger than 30 who received the YFV17D yellow fever vaccine. The CDR3 runs from the conserved cysteine through the conserved F or W. Fields, in order: V gene, J gene, D gene, CDR3 protein. A D gene is named only where the DNA matches it firmly.

V gene: TRBV29-1; J gene: TRBJ2-4; D gene: NA; CDR3 protein: CSVGQIAKNIQYF
V gene: TRBV12-3/TRBV12-4; J gene: TRBJ1-2; D gene: NA; CDR3 protein: CASSLSGGASSDGYTF
V gene: TRBV7-2; J gene: TRBJ2-7; D gene: NA; CDR3 protein: CASSLMGGQYF
V gene: TRBV5-1; J gene: TRBJ2-5; D gene: NA; CDR3 protein: CASSSVVGVTAVTQYF
V gene: TRBV20-1; J gene: TRBJ1-4; D gene: NA; CDR3 protein: CSGTSEVGKLFF
V gene: TRBV6-1; J gene: TRBJ1-5; D gene: TRBD1; CDR3 protein: CASSEPDRGRKQPQHF
V gene: TRBV7-2; J gene: TRBJ2-1; D gene: NA; CDR3 protein: CASTPPGSSYNEQFF
V gene: TRBV20-1; J gene: TRBJ2-7; D gene: TRBD2; CDR3 protein: CCARDPGGGNYEQYF
V gene: TRBV18; J gene: TRBJ2-5; D gene: NA; CDR3 protein: CASSLRETETQYF
V gene: TRBV5-4; J gene: TRBJ2-5; D gene: NA; CDR3 protein: CASSLDLSNYNQETQYF
V gene: TRBV6-1; J gene: TRBJ2-5; D gene: NA; CDR3 protein: CASSAPSGKQETQYF
V gene: TRBV7-8; J gene: TRBJ1-3; D gene: TRBD1; CDR3 protein: CASSLKGGVQGHTIYF
V gene: TRBV6-1; J gene: TRBJ2-1; D gene: TRBD2; CDR3 protein: CASSEPPAGDGEQFF
V gene: TRBV7-2; J gene: TRBJ1-2; D gene: TRBD1; CDR3 protein: CASSPGTGGRGYTF